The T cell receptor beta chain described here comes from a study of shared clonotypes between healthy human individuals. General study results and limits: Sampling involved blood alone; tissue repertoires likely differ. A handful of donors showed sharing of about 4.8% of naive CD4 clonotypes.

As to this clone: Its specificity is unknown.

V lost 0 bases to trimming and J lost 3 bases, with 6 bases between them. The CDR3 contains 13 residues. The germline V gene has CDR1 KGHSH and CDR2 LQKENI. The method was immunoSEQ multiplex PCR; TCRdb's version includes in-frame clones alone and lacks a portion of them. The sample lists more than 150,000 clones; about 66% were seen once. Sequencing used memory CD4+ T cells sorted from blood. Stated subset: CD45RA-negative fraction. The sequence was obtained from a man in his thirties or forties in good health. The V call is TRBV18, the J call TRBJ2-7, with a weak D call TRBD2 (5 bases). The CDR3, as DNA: TGTGCCAGCTCACCACCGGACTTCTACGAGCAGTACTTC. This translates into CASSPPDFYEQYF.